This T cell receptor (beta chain) was captured by sequencing in a study of T-cell memory formation after mild COVID-19. This clonotype showed up just a few times. The ends lost 5 bases at V and 3 bases at J; junction bases unmatched: 7. The CDR3 extends over 15 amino acids. In germline, CDR1 is SGHTA, CDR2 FQGTGA. TCRdb re-called the 5' RACE reads through MiXCR, storing one row per CDR3 protein. The sample records roughly 130,000 distinct CDR3 sequences, around 15% being singletons. The source of this sequence is a man aged 18-30 years who had mild COVID-19 (a few samples of this study predate the infection). Cell type and time point are not known. The specimen sequenced was PBMCs or a T cell subset sorted from them (not recorded which). The chain joins TRBV7-3 to TRBJ1-1, with TRBD1 matching 9 bases. For the CDR3, the DNA is TGTGCCAGCAGCACTACAGGGGGCGGGTACACTGAAGCTTTCTTT. This translates into CASSTTGGGYTEAFF.